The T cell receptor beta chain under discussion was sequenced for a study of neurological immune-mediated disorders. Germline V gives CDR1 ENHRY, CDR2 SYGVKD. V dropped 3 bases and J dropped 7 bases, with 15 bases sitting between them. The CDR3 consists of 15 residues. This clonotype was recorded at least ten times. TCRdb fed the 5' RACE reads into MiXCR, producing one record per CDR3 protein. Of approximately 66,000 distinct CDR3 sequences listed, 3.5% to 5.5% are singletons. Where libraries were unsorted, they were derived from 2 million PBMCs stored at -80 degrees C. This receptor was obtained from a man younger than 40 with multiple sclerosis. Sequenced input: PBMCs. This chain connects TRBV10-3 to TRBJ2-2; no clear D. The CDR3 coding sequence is TGTGCCATCAGTGACGAAGGACGTTCGGGCGGGGAGCTGTTTTTT. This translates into CAISDEGRSGGELFF.